This TCR beta chain was profiled in a study of blood T cells in healthy people across ages. Study observations and caveats: Age advanced and TCR beta diversity per million T cells fell, roughly linearly. Comparison with aged donors showed that long-lived donors had more naive CD4+ cells and higher diversity. Estimated diversity that came from one million T cells was considered an underestimate.

Notes on this clonotype: Its antigen is not known.

With a J-beta primer mix and a sample-barcoded 5' primer, a second PCR ran about 7 to 12 cycles. TCRdb re-analysed the 5' RACE reads in MiXCR, keeping a single row per CDR3 protein. The sample carries hundreds of thousands of distinct CDR3 sequences, roughly half recorded once. This receptor was identified in a woman of 80 years or more in good health. The sample comprised blood.

This CDR3 reads CASSRPAVGQLSDEQFF. The CDR3 DNA is TGTGCCAGCAGCCGCCCAGCCGTAGGGCAGCTTAGTGATGAGCAGTTCTTC. This sequence joins TRBV7-9 and TRBJ2-1; D gene uncertain. V shed 5 bases and J shed 8 bases, with 25 bases lying between them. CDR1 and CDR2 (germline): SEHNR, FQNEAQ (reference sequence). The CDR3 runs to 17 residues.